The count of the clone carrying this T cell receptor beta chain is one. Its antigen is unidentified. The CDR3 has 14 amino acids. Between the trimmed V and J ends, which lost 1 base and 3 bases, there was a span of 8 bases. Germline assignment: CDR1 SGHVS and CDR2 FNYEAQ. Drawing of blood for sampling happened at baseline, at cycle 4 day 1, and at cycle 7 day 1. The data are from a study of OX40 agonist ivuxolimab in advanced cancers. The overall study: From roughly 20 to 90 years was the age range, with a mean of around 60 years, and around 83% were male. Of the patients, three showed partial responses, one with hepatocellular carcinoma and two with cutaneous melanoma. General study results and limits: At doses 0.1 to 3.0 mg/kg, CD4+ and CD8+ clones expanded.

Profiling relied on immunoSEQ multiplex PCR, and the TCRdb table lists in-frame clones only, not all of them. Among 97,000 or so clones listed, around 91% were seen once. The clonotype originates from an adult with an advanced solid tumor such as melanoma, head and neck, liver or kidney cancer. Specimen: CD4+ or CD8+ T cells sorted from blood, collected in a trial of the OX40 agonist ivuxolimab. The V gene is TRBV7-6, the J gene TRBJ2-3; the D is unclear. The CDR3 DNA reads TGTGCCAGCAGCTTAGGAGGTGCTACAGATACGCAGTATTTT. It specifies CASSLGGATDTQYF.